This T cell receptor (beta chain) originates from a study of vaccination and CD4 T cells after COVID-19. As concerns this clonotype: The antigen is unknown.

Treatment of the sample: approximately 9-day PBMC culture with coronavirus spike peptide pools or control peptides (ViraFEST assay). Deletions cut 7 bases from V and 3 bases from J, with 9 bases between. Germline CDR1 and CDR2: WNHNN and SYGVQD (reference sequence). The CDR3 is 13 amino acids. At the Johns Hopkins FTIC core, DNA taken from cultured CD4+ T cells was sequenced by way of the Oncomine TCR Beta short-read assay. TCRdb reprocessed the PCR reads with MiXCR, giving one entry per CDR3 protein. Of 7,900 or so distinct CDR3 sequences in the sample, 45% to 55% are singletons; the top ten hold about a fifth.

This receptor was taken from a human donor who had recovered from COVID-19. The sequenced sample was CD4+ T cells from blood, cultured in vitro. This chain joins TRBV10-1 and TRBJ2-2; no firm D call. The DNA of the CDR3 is TGCGCCAGCACAGGCAGCTACACCGGGGAGCTGTTTTTT. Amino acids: CASTGSYTGELFF.